The entry below gives a single TCR beta chain sequence along with its context. Antigen: not known. The use of a sample-barcoded 5' primer and a J-beta primer mix characterized a second PCR of roughly 6 to 12 cycles. A template-switch adaptor that had 12 random nucleotides put a tag on each cDNA molecule. TCRdb reprocessed the 5' RACE reads via MiXCR and lists one record per CDR3 protein. The top ten hold more than 2% of the sample, which has 1.5 million to 2 million distinct CDR3 sequences, around half seen once. The record originates from a study of blood T cells in healthy people across ages. Whole-study findings and limits: TCR beta diversity per million T cells fell roughly linearly with age.

The donors, healthy Caucasians from Russia, were aged about 6 to 90. Extraction of total RNA produced a minimum of 5 micrograms from each sample. The sample taken for sequencing was blood. This TCR came from a woman in her 40s in good health.

This CDR3 reads CSASPYNTEAFF. The CDR3 DNA reads as TGCAGTGCTAGCCCTTATAACACTGAAGCTTTCTTT. V gene TRBV20-1 combines with J gene TRBJ1-1; D remains ambiguous. This CDR3 spans 12 amino acids. The V and J ends lost 3 bases and 2 bases respectively, with 7 bases between them. Germline V gene lookup returns CDR1 DFQATT and CDR2 SNEGSKA (reference sequence).